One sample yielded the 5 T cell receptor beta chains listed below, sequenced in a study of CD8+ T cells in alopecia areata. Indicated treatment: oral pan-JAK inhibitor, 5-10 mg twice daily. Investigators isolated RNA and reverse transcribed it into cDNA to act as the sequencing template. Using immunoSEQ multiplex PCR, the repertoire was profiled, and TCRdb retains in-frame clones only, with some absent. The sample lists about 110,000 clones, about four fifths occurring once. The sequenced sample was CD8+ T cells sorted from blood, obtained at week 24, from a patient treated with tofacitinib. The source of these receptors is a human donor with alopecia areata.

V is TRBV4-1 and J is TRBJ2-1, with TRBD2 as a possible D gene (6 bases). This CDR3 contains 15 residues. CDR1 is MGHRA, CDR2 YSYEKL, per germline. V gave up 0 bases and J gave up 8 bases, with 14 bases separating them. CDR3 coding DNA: TGCGCCAGCAGCCAAGAAAGCATGGCGGGACATGAGCAGTTCTTC. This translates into CASSQESMAGHEQFF.

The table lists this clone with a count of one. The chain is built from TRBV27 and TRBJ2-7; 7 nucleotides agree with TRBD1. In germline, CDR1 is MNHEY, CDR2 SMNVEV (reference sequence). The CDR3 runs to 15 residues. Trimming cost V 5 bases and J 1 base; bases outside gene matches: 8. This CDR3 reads CASSNSGTASYEQYF. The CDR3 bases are TGTGCCAGCAGTAATTCCGGGACAGCTTCCTACGAGCAGTACTTC.

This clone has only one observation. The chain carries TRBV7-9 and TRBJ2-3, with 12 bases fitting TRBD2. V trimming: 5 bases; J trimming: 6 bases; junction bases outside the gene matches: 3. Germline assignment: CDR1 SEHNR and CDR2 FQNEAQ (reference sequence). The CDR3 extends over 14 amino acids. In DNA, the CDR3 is TGTGCCAGCAGCACTAGCGGGGGGATGGATACGCAGTATTTT. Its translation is CASSTSGGMDTQYF.

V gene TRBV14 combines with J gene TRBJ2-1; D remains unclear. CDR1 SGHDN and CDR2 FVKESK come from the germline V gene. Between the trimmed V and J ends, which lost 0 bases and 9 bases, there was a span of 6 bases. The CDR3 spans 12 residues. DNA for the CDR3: TGTGCCAGCAGCCAAGAGGTCATTGAGCAGTTCTTC. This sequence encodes CASSQEVIEQFF.

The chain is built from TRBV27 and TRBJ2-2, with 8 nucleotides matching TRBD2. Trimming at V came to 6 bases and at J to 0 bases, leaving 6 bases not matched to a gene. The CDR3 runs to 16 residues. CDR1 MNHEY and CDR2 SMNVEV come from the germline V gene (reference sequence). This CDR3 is CASSNSGGTNTGELFF. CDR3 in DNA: TGTGCCAGCAGCAACTCGGGAGGGACGAACACCGGGGAGCTGTTTTTT.